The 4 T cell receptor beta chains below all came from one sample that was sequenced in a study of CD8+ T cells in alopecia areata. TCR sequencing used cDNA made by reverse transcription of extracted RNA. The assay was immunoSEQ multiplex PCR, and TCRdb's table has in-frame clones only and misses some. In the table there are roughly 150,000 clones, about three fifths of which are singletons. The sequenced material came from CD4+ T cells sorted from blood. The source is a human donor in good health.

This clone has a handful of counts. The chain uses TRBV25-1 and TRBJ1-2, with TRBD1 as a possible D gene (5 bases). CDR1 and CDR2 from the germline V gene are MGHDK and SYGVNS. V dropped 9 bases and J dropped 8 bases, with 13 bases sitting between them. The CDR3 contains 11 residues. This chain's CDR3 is CASGRQGGYTF. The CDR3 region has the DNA TGTGCCAGTGGCCGGCAGGGAGGCTACACCTTC.

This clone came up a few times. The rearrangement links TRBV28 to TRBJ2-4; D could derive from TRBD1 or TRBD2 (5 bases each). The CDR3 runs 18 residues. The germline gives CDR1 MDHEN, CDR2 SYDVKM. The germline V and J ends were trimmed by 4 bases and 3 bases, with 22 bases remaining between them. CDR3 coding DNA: TGTGCCAGCAGTTACCCTATAGACAGTTCCGGGGACAAAAACATTCAGTACTTC. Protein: CASSYPIDSSGDKNIQYF.

CDR3 region: CASSLIGMGGNTIYF. The CDR3 DNA reads as TGTGCCAGCAGTTTAATAGGGATGGGCGGAAACACCATATATTTT. The V call is TRBV27, the J call TRBJ1-3, with D unresolved. Germline V gene lookup returns CDR1 MNHEY and CDR2 SMNVEV (reference sequence). CDR3 size: 15 residues. Trimming cost V 2 bases and J 4 bases, with 12 bases left between them.

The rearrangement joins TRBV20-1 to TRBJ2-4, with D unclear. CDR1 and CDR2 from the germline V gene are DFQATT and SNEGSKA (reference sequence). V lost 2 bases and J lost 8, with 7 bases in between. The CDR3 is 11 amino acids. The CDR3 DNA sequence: TGCAGTGCTAGAAAGGGCGACATTCAGTACTTC. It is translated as CSARKGDIQYF.